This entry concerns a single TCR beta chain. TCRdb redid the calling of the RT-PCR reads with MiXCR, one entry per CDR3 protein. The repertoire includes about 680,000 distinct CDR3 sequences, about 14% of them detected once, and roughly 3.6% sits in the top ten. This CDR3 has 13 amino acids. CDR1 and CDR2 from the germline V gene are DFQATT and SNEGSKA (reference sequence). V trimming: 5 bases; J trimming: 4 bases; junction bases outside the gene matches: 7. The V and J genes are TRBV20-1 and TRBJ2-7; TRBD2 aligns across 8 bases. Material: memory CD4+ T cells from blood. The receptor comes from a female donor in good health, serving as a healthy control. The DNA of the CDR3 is TGCAGTGCTGGCCAGGGACTAGTTTACGAGCAGTACTTC. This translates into CSAGQGLVYEQYF.